What follows are 2 T cell receptor beta chains derived from one specimen sequenced in a study of CD8+CD57+ T cells in acquired aplastic anemia. The TCR beta profiling, which covered VDJ combination and CDR3 sequence, was carried out using genomic DNA as the template. TCRdb redid the calling of the reads with MiXCR, one entry per CDR3 protein. The repertoire consists of roughly 64,000 distinct CDR3 sequences, with roughly 54% occurring once and the leading ten covering under 2.5%. Material: sorted CD4+, CD8+, or CD8+CD57+ T cells (not recorded which) from PBMCs. These receptors originate from a human donor in good health, serving as a control.

This clonotype was picked up many times. This sequence joins TRBV28 and TRBJ2-7, with 10 bases fitting TRBD1. This CDR3 contains 15 residues. V trimming: 6 bases; J trimming: 2 bases; junction bases outside the gene matches: 7. The germline gives CDR1 MDHEN, CDR2 SYDVKM. CDR3 residues: CASRTPGTGAYEQYF. The CDR3 coding sequence is TGTGCCAGCAGAACCCCAGGGACAGGGGCCTACGAGCAGTACTTC. The full variable domain, rest sourced from reference TRBV28 and TRBJ2-7, is DVKVTQSSRYLVKRTGEKVFLECVQDMDHENMFWYRQDPGLGLRLIYFSYDVKMKEKGDIPEGYSVSREKKERFSLILESASTNQTSMYLCASRTPGTGAYEQYFGPGTRLTVT.

This clonotype has just one count. V is TRBV24-1 and J is TRBJ1-2; possible D gene TRBD1, 6 bases. The CDR3 sequence is 15 residues long. V dropped 2 bases and J dropped 0 bases, with 9 bases sitting between them. Germline V gives CDR1 KGHDR, CDR2 SFDVKD. CDR3 bases: TGTGCCACCAGTGATTCACAGGGCACTAACTATGGCTACACCTTC. This gives the protein CATSDSQGTNYGYTF.